The present T cell receptor beta chain was sequenced within a study of T cells in Graves' hyperthyroidism and ophthalmopathy. Using RNA transcripts as the source, TCR beta CDR3 regions were amplified. Primed by the HTBI set, a first-round RT-PCR was run on the TCR CDR3. TCRdb redid the calling of the multiplex PCR reads with MiXCR, one entry per CDR3 protein. Here the sample spans around 480,000 distinct CDR3 sequences, approximately 15% being singletons. Germline-derived CDR1 and CDR2 are SGHAT and FQDESV (reference sequence). The ends lost 5 bases at V and 15 bases at J; junction bases unmatched: 9. The length of the CDR3 is 12 residues.

The TCR comes from a woman aged 18 to 35 with Graves' hyperthyroidism. This chain connects TRBV11-1 to TRBJ2-1, with 8 bases lining up with TRBD2. Material: blood. CDR3 sequence reads: CASSTSGTRGFF. The CDR3, as DNA: TGTGCCAGCAGCACCTCCGGGACTAGAGGGTTCTTC.